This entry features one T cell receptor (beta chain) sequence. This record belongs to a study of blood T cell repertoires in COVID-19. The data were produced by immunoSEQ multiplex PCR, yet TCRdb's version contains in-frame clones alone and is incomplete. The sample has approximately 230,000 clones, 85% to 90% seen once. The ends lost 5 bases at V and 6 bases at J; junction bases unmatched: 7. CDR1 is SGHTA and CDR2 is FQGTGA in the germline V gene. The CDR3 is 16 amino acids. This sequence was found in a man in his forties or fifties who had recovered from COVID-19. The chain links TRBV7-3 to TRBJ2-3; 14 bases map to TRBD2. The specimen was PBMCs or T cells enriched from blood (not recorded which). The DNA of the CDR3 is TGTGCCAGCAGCCCTGGACTAGCGGGGGGTATGGATACGCAGTATTTT. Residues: CASSPGLAGGMDTQYF.